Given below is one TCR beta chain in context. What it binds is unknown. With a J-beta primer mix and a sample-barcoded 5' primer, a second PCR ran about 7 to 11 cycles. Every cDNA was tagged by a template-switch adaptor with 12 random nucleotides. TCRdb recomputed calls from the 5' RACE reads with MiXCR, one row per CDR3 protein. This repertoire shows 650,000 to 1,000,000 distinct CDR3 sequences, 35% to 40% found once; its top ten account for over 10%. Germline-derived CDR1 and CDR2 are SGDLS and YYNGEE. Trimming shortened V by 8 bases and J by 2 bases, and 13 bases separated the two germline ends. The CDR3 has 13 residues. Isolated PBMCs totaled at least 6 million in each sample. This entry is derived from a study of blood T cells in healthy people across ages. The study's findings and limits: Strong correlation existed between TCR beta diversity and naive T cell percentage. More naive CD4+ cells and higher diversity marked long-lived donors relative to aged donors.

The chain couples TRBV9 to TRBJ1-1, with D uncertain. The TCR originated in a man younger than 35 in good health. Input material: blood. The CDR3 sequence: CASSRAYNTEAFF. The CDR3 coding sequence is TGTGCCAGTTCCCGGGCGTATAACACTGAAGCTTTCTTT.